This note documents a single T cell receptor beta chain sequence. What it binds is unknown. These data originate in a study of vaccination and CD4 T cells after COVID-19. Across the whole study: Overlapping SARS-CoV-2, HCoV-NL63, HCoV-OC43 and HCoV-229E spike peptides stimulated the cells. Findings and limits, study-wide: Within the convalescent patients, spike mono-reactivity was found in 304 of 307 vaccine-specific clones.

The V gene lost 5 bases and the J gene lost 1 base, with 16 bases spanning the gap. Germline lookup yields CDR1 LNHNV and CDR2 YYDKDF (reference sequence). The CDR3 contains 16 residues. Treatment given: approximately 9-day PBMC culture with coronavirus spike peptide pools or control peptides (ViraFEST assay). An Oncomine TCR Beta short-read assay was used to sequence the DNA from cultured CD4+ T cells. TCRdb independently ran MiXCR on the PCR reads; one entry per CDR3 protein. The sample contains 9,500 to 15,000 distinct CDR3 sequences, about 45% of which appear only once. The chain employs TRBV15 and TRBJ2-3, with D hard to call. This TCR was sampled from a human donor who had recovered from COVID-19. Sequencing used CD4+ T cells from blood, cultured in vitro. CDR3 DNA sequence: TGTGCCACCAGCGAGATTGGCGGTATTCGCACAGATACGCAGTATTTT. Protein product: CATSEIGGIRTDTQYF.